The 11 T cell receptor beta chains reported below all come from one sample, sequenced in a study of T cell responses to AZD1222 COVID-19 vaccine. The assay was immunoSEQ multiplex PCR, and TCRdb's table has in-frame clones only and misses some. This table holds 150,000 to 200,000 clones, 90% to 95% found once. The source was peripheral blood, collected on day 0 of AZD1222 vaccination. The source of these receptors is an adult in good health.

The gene calls are TRBV19 and TRBJ1-1; tentatively, D is TRBD1 (5 bases). This CDR3 comprises 13 residues. The V end lost 10 bases, the J end lost 4 bases, and 16 bases lay between the germline ends. Germline loops: CDR1 LNHDA, CDR2 SQIVND (reference sequence). CDR3 loop: CATSQTGGTEAFF. The DNA for the CDR3 is TGTGCCACCTCCCAGACGGGGGGCACTGAAGCTTTCTTT.

This clone was seen just once. The chain has TRBV10-3 and TRBJ2-7; the D is unclear. The CDR3 runs 17 residues. The V end lost 8 bases, the J end lost 1 base, and 24 bases lay between the germline ends. Germline V gene lookup returns CDR1 ENHRY and CDR2 SYGVKD. In nucleotides, the CDR3 is TGTGCCATCCGTTTATTATCAGGAGCTCAAAATTCCTACGAGCAGTACTTC. It codes for CAIRLLSGAQNSYEQYF.

The chain recombines TRBV28 with TRBJ1-6; TRBD1 matches at 9 bases. Trimming cost V 5 bases and J 7 bases; bases outside gene matches: 6. The germline V gene has CDR1 MDHEN and CDR2 SYDVKM. CDR3 length: 15 amino acids. CDR3 in amino acids: CASSVRQGGNSPLHF. The CDR3 nucleotides are TGTGCCAGCAGTGTCAGACAGGGGGGGAATTCACCCCTCCACTTT.

The chain joins TRBV18 to TRBJ2-2, with D unclear. Germline V gene data show CDR1 as KGHSH and CDR2 as LQKENI. This CDR3 comprises 14 residues. V dropped 4 bases and J dropped 1 base, with 7 bases sitting between them. The CDR3 reads CASSLGRNTGELFF. CDR3 sequence (DNA): TGTGCCAGCTCACTAGGTCGGAACACCGGGGAGCTGTTTTTT.

This chain uses TRBV5-1 with TRBJ2-1; D is undetermined. V shed 0 bases and J shed 4 bases, with 14 bases lying between them. The germline gives CDR1 SGHRS, CDR2 YFSETQ. The CDR3 runs to 16 residues. The CDR3 sequence: CASSLAAGARYNEQFF. The DNA for the CDR3 is TGCGCCAGCAGCTTGGCCGCCGGAGCGCGTTACAATGAGCAGTTCTTC.

A single count supports this clone. The chain is built from TRBV13 and TRBJ2-7, with a weak D call TRBD1 (6 bases). The germline V gene has CDR1 PRHDT and CDR2 FYEKMQ (reference sequence). The CDR3 loop spans 13 amino acids. The ends were cut back, 4 bases at V and 6 bases at J, with 13 bases in the middle. The CDR3 bases are TGTGCCAGCAGCTCACAGGGCGAGGGCGAGCAGTACTTC. It yields the protein CASSSQGEGEQYF.

The J gene is TRBJ1-2, the V gene TRBV9, with D hard to call. This CDR3 region has 12 residues. The V gene lost 0 bases and the J gene lost 6 bases, with 6 bases spanning the gap. Germline V gene lookup returns CDR1 SGDLS and CDR2 YYNGEE. The CDR3 here is CASSVVDDGYTF. CDR3 coding DNA: TGTGCCAGCAGCGTAGTGGATGATGGCTACACCTTC. The full variable domain, rest sourced from reference TRBV9 and TRBJ1-2, is DSGVTQTPKHLITATGQRVTLRCSPRSGDLSVYWYQQSLDQGLQFLIQYYNGEERAKGNILERFSAQQFPDLHSELNLSSLELGDSALYFCASSVVDDGYTFGSGTRLTVV.

The chain uses TRBV7-3 and TRBJ1-3; 7 nucleotides line up with TRBD1. Germline lookup yields CDR1 SGHTA and CDR2 FQGTGA. V dropped 5 bases and J dropped 4; count of bases not matched to a gene: 8. The CDR3 contains 15 residues. Here the CDR3 DNA reads TGTGCCAGCAGCCGACAGGGTGGGTCAGGAAACACCATATATTTT. It specifies CASSRQGGSGNTIYF.

This clone has just a few counts. The chain carries TRBV19 and TRBJ1-5, with D maybe TRBD1 (5 bases). Between the trimmed V and J ends, which lost 6 bases and 0 bases, there was a span of 15 bases. The CDR3 covers 16 residues. Germline values: CDR1 LNHDA, CDR2 SQIVND (reference sequence). CDR3 nucleotides: TGTGCCAGTAGCCTAATAGGGGCGGATAGCAATCAGCCCCAGCATTTT. Translation: CASSLIGADSNQPQHF.

The V call is TRBV12-3 or TRBV12-4, the J call TRBJ1-5, with D uncertain. V was clipped by 5 bases and J by 11 bases, with 13 bases between them. The CDR3 sequence is 12 residues long. The CDR3 here is CASSKIKTSQHF. The DNA of the CDR3 is TGTGCCAGCAGTAAAATAAAAACTTCCCAGCATTTT.

The chain is built from TRBV28 and TRBJ2-2; D remains unclear. The CDR3 is 15 residues long. CDR1 is MDHEN and CDR2 is SYDVKM in the germline V gene. V lost 2 bases and J lost 4, with 11 bases in between. The CDR3 loop reads CASSLIGGATGELFF. Here the CDR3 DNA reads TGTGCCAGCAGTTTAATCGGCGGAGCCACCGGGGAGCTGTTTTTT.